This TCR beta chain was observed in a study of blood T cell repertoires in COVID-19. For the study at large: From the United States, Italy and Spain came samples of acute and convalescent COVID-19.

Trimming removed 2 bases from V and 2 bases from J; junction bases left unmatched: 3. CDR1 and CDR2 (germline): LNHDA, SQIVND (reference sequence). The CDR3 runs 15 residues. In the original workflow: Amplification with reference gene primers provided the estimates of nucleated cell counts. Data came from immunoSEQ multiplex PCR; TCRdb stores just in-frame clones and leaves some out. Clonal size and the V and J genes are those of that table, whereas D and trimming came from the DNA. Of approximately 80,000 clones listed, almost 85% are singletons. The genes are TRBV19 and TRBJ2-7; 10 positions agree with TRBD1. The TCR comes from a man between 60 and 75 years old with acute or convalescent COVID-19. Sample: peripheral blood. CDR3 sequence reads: CASSISGTGAYEQYF. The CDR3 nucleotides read TGTGCCAGTAGTATATCCGGGACAGGGGCCTACGAGCAGTACTTC. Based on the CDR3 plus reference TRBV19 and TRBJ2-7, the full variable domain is DGGITQSPKYLFRKEGQNVTLSCEQNLNHDAMYWYRQDPGQGLRLIYYSQIVNDFQKGDIAEGYSVSREKKESFPLTVTSAQKNPTAFYLCASSISGTGAYEQYFGPGTRLTVT.